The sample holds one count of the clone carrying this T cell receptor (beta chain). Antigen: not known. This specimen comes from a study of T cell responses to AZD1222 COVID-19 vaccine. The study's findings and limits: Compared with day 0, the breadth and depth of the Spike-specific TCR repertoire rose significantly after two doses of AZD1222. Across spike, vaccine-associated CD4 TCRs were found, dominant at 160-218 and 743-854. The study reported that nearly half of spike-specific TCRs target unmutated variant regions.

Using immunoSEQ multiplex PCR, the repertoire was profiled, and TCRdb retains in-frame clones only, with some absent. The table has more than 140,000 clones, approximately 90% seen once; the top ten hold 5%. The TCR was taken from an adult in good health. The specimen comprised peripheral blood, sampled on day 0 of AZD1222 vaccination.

The CDR3 DNA reads TGTGCCAGCAGTTACCCGACTGCCGGGACTAGGGGCGAGCAGTTCTTC. Translation: CASSYPTAGTRGEQFF. V usage is TRBV6-2 or TRBV6-3 and J usage is TRBJ2-1; TRBD2 agrees at 8 bases. V was clipped by 2 bases and J by 10 bases; unmatched bases: 13. The CDR3 is 16 residues long. The germline V gene has CDR1 MNHEY and CDR2 SVGEGT.